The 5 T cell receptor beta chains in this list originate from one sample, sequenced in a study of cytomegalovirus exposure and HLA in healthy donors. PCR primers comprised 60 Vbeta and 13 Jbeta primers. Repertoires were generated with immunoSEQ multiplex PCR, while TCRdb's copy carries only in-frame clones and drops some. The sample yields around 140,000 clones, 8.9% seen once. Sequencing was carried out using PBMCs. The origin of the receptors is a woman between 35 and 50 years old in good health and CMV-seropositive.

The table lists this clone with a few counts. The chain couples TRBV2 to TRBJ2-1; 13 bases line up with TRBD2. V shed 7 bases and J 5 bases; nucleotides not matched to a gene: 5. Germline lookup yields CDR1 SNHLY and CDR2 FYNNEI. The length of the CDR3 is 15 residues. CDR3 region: CASIIGLAGDNEQFF. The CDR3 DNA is TGTGCCAGCATAATCGGACTAGCGGGGGACAATGAGCAGTTCTTC.

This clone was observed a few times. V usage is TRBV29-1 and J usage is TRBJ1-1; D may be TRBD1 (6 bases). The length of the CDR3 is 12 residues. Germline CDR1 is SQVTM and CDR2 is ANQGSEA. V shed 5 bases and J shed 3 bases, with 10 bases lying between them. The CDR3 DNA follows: TGCAGCGTTAATACAGGGTACACTGAAGCTTTCTTT. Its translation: CSVNTGYTEAFF.

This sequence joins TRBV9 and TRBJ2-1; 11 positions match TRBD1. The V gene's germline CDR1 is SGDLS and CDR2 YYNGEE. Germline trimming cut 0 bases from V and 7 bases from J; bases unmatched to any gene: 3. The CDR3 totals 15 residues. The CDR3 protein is CASSVVGTGGNEQFF. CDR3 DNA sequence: TGTGCCAGCAGCGTAGTCGGGACAGGGGGTAATGAGCAGTTCTTC.

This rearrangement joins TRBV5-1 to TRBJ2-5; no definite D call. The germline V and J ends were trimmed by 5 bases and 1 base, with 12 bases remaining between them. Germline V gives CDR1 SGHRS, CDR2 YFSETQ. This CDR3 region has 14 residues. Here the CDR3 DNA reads TGCGCCAGCAGTATAACGTCGGGCCAAGAGACCCAGTACTTC. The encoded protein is CASSITSGQETQYF. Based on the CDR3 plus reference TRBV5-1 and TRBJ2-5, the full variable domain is KAGVTQTPRYLIKTRGQQVTLSCSPISGHRSVSWYQQTPGQGLQFLFEYFSETQRNKGNFPGRFSGRQFSNSRSEMNVSTLELGDSALYLCASSITSGQETQYFGPGTRLLVL.

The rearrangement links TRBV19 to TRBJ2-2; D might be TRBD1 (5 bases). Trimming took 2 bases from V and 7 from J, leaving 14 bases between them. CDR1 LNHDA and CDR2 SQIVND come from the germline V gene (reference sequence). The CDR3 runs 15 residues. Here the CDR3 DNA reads TGTGCCAGTAGTATAAGGGGCTCATTTAGCGGGGAGCTGTTTTTT. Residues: CASSIRGSFSGELFF.